The 32 T cell receptor beta chains in this list originate from one sample, sequenced in a study of T cells in women clearing cervical HPV infection. Clones were sequenced by immunoSEQ multiplex PCR, and TCRdb holds only the in-frame ones, with some missing. Here the sample table reports around 30,000 clones. Input material: blood buffy coat. Receptors were obtained from a woman between 18 and 70 years old with a cervical HPV16 infection that either progressed to CIN3+ or cleared (not recorded which).

As for this clone: The read terminates 3 residues ahead of where the CDR3 ends, so the germline J gene completes it. The chain combines TRBV20-1 with TRBJ2-5, with a weak D call TRBD1 (5 bases). The V gene lost 0 bases and the J gene lost 2 bases, with 10 bases spanning the gap. This CDR3 spans 14 amino acids. Germline V gene sequence: CDR1 DFQATT, CDR2 SNEGSKA (reference sequence). CDR3 DNA, as far as it was read: TGCAGTGCTAGAGATTTTAGGGGACAAGAGACC. It yields the protein CSARDFRGQET. The CDR3, in full, reads CSARDFRGQETQYF.

Of note for this clone: The CDR3 goes on 3 residues after the read ends, and that part is filled in from the germline J gene. The genes are TRBV5-4 and TRBJ1-2; D gene unclear. The CDR3 is 14 residues long. From germline, CDR1 is SGHNT and CDR2 YYREEE (reference sequence). The ends were cut back, 0 bases at V and 0 bases at J, with 6 bases in the middle. CDR3 DNA, as far as it was read: TGTGCCAGCAGCTTGGTACAGCCTAACTATGGC. Translating it yields CASSLVQPNYG. The entire CDR3 protein is CASSLVQPNYGYTF.

The sequenced part of the CDR3 DNA is TGTGCCAGCAGGATAACAGGGAGGGACTACGAG. Its protein product is CASRITGRDYE. The CDR3 reads in full as CASRITGRDYEQYF. The genes are TRBV7-2 and TRBJ2-7; TRBD2 is a possible D gene (7 bases). The read stops 3 residues short of the end of the CDR3; the missing end is completed from the germline J gene. The CDR3 runs to 14 residues. Germline V gene data show CDR1 as SGHTA and CDR2 as FQGNSA. V was clipped by 6 bases and J by 3 bases, with 15 bases between them.

On this clone: The sequence runs out 3 residues before the end of the CDR3; the remainder is reconstructed from the germline J gene. The chain has TRBV18 and TRBJ1-1; D is uncertain. Germline CDR1 KGHSH, CDR2 LQKENI. V lost 2 bases and J 1 base, leaving 8 bases between the germline ends. The CDR3 is made up of 14 amino acids. CDR3 sequence reads: CASSPGQRNTEAFF. The sequenced CDR3 bases are TGTGCCAGCTCACCAGGGCAGAGGAACACTGAA.

Note on this clone: Sequence at one end of the junction differs from germline and may be a read error. The read terminates 3 residues before the CDR3 end, so the remaining end is supplied by the germline J gene. The J gene is TRBJ2-3, the V gene TRBV7-7; D uncertain. The germline CDR1 and CDR2 sequences are SSHAT and FNYEAQ (reference sequence). The length of the CDR3 is 13 residues. Incomplete CDR3 DNA: TGTGCTAGCAGCTTAGCAGAGCAAGAGACG. Residues: CASSLAEQET. The CDR3 in full is CASSLAEQETQYF.

About this clone itself: The sequence runs out 3 residues before the end of the CDR3; the remainder is reconstructed from the germline J gene. The rearrangement joins TRBV20-1 to TRBJ1-4; no clear D gene. Between the trimmed V and J ends, which lost 6 bases and 7 bases, there was a span of 6 bases. Germline-derived CDR1 and CDR2 are DFQATT and SNEGSKA (reference sequence). CDR3 size: 10 residues. The DNA read from the CDR3 is TGCAGTGCGTACAGTGAAAAA. Its protein is CSAYSEK. The whole CDR3 protein reads CSAYSEKLFF.

In the case of this clone: The observed sequence ends 3 residues before the CDR3 terminus, with the missing tail filled in from the germline J gene. This CDR3 is also generated by other DNA sequences in the sample. V usage is TRBV18 and J usage is TRBJ1-3, with 9 nucleotides matching TRBD1. The CDR3 extends over 17 amino acids. J lost 0 bases, V lost 3 bases, and 6 bases had no gene match. CDR1 is KGHSH and CDR2 is LQKENI in the germline V gene. The CDR3 sequence: CASSPTGTGNSGNTIYF. The covered CDR3 bases are TGTGCCAGCTCACCCACCGGGACAGGGAACTCTGGAAACACC.

Comments on this clone: Read coverage stops 3 residues before the CDR3 terminus; the germline J gene supplies the remainder. This chain joins TRBV30 and TRBJ2-3; D possibly corresponds to TRBD2 (5 bases). The CDR3 has 15 amino acids. CDR1 GTSNPN and CDR2 SVGIG come from the germline V gene (reference sequence). Partial CDR3 DNA: TGTGCCTGGAACGGGGTGTACGACATCAAAGAGACG. It yields the protein CAWNGVYDIKET. From start to end, the CDR3 is CAWNGVYDIKETQYF.

With respect to this clone: Read data end 3 residues before the CDR3 end; the end is taken from the germline J gene. This chain links TRBV19 with TRBJ1-2, with a weak D call TRBD1 (6 bases). The CDR3 is made up of 17 amino acids. From germline, CDR1 is LNHDA and CDR2 SQIVND (reference sequence). The part of the CDR3 DNA that was read is TGTGCCAGTAGTATGCGCCCACAGGGAGGCCCAACCTACGAC. This gives the protein CASSMRPQGGPTYD. The complete CDR3 sequence is CASSMRPQGGPTYDYTF. The whole variable domain, filled in from reference TRBV19 and TRBJ1-2, reads DGGITQSPKYLFRKEGQNVTLSCEQNLNHDAMYWYRQDPGQGLRLIYYSQIVNDFQKGDIAEGYSVSREKKESFPLTVTSAQKNPTAFYLCASSMRPQGGPTYDYTFGSGTRLTVV.

Remarks on this clone: The observed sequence ends 3 residues before the CDR3 terminus, with the missing tail filled in from the germline J gene. The chain links TRBV10-3 to TRBJ1-4; D not resolved. Germline-derived CDR1 and CDR2 are ENHRY and SYGVKD. Trimming shortened V by 4 bases and J by 6 bases, and 9 bases separated the two germline ends. CDR3 length: 13 amino acids. CDR3 DNA, as far as it was read: TGTGCCATCAGTGGGGCGAGGGATGAAAAA. Its protein is CAISGARDEK. In full, the CDR3 reads CAISGARDEKLFF.

Turning to this clone: The read comes to an end 3 residues before the CDR3 does, leaving the germline J gene to fill in the end. V and J are TRBV5-1 and TRBJ2-2; 8 bases align to TRBD2. V dropped 2 bases and J dropped 0; count of bases not matched to a gene: 3. CDR3 size: 16 residues. Germline CDR1 and CDR2: SGHRS and YFSETQ. Incomplete CDR3 DNA: TGCGCCAGCAGCTTAGAGGGACTAGCGAACACCGGGGAG. Its protein is CASSLEGLANTGE. The whole CDR3 is CASSLEGLANTGELFF. Using reference TRBV5-1 and TRBJ2-2 for the parts outside the CDR3, the full variable domain is KAGVTQTPRYLIKTRGQQVTLSCSPISGHRSVSWYQQTPGQGLQFLFEYFSETQRNKGNFPGRFSGRQFSNSRSEMNVSTLELGDSALYLCASSLEGLANTGELFFGEGSRLTVL.

Turning to this clone: The read ends 3 residues before the CDR3 terminus; that terminus is restored from the germline J gene. V usage is TRBV2 and J usage is TRBJ2-7; 12 bases are shared with TRBD1. Germline V lookup: CDR1 SNHLY, CDR2 FYNNEI. The CDR3 has 15 amino acids. The trim removed 4 bases at V and 4 bases at J, leaving 5 bases unmatched. CDR3 amino acids: CASSGGTGGLYEQYF. The part of the CDR3 DNA that was read is TGTGCCAGCAGTGGAGGGACAGGGGGCCTTTACGAG.

A word on this clone: The sequence runs out 3 residues before the end of the CDR3; the remainder is reconstructed from the germline J gene. The rearrangement links TRBV10-1 to TRBJ1-5; no clear D gene. This CDR3 contains 14 residues. Trimming pared 4 bases from V and 1 base from J, leaving 8 bases between. Per the germline V gene, CDR1 is WNHNN and CDR2 is SYGVQD (reference sequence). CDR3 protein: CASSGSASNQPQHF. CDR3 bases read: TGCGCCAGCAGTGGGTCGGCAAGCAATCAGCCC.

A remark on this clone: The read ends 3 residues shy of where the CDR3 ends; the end is completed using the germline J gene. The chain joins TRBV7-6 to TRBJ1-4; weak D call: TRBD1 (5 bases). The germline V gene encodes CDR1 SGHVS and CDR2 FNYEAQ. CDR3 size: 15 residues. CDR3 bases read: TGTGCCAGCGGCCCGGCTAGACCTGGGGCCAACGTA. It yields the protein CASGPARPGANV. The whole CDR3 sequence reads CASGPARPGANVLFF.

A remark on this clone: Sequencing ends 3 residues short of the CDR3 end; the germline J gene provides the rest. The chain employs TRBV24-1 and TRBJ2-3; D perhaps matches TRBD1 (5 bases). The V gene lost 2 bases and the J gene lost 1 base, with 12 bases spanning the gap. This CDR3 has 16 residues. Per the germline V gene, CDR1 is KGHDR and CDR2 is SFDVKD. The CDR3 bases that were read are TGTGCCACCAGTGATTGGGGCACCTCAGGCACAGATACG. Its translation: CATSDWGTSGTDT. The whole CDR3 is CATSDWGTSGTDTQYF.

Worth noting for this clone: The read comes to an end 3 residues before the CDR3 does, leaving the germline J gene to fill in the end. This rearrangement joins TRBV29-1 to TRBJ2-2; possibly TRBD1 for D (6 bases). Trimming shortened V by 4 bases and J by 6 bases, and 15 bases separated the two germline ends. CDR1 is SQVTM, CDR2 ANQGSEA, per germline. This CDR3 has 14 amino acids. The chain's CDR3 is CSVVWGQGSGELFF. Partial CDR3 DNA: TGCAGCGTTGTCTGGGGGCAGGGCTCCGGGGAG.

CDR3 residues: CASSSFGGPKNIQYF. The CDR3 DNA, read in part, is TGTGCCAGCAGTTCTTTCGGGGGGCCCAAAAACATT. J is TRBJ2-4 and V is TRBV5-4; tentative D call: TRBD2 (7 bases). The CDR3 end falls 3 residues outside the read, so it is completed with the germline J gene. Germline V gene data show CDR1 as SGHNT and CDR2 as YYREEE (reference sequence). The CDR3 consists of 15 residues. V was shortened by 5 bases and J by 2 bases, with 14 bases between the two germline ends.

The CDR3 is CASSPNSGGSLDTQYF. CDR3 DNA (partial): TGTGCCAGCAGTCCTAATAGCGGGGGGTCTCTGGATACG. The chain recombines TRBV2 with TRBJ2-3; 10 bases match TRBD2. The CDR3 is cut off 3 residues early in the read; its end comes from the germline J gene. J was trimmed by 6 bases and V by 5 bases; bases with no gene match: 11. This CDR3 is 16 amino acids long. Germline CDR1 SNHLY, CDR2 FYNNEI.

As for this clone: Read sequence stops 3 residues before the CDR3 end, and the germline J gene provides the missing end. This chain links TRBV7-8 with TRBJ1-2; no clear D gene. Per the germline V gene, CDR1 is SGHVS and CDR2 is FQNEAQ. V was clipped by 4 bases and J by 5 bases, with 17 bases between them. CDR3 length equals 15 residues. The covered CDR3 bases are TGTGCCAGCAGCTCGAAACACCTCGTACAGTATGGC. Encoded protein: CASSSKHLVQYG. The CDR3 in full is CASSSKHLVQYGYTF.

Comments on this clone: Read coverage stops 3 residues before the CDR3 terminus; the germline J gene supplies the remainder. This chain uses TRBV20-1 with TRBJ2-2, with 12 bases matching TRBD2. CDR1 and CDR2 (germline): DFQATT, SNEGSKA (reference sequence). The CDR3 is made up of 16 amino acids. V shed 6 bases and J 5 bases; nucleotides not matched to a gene: 10. The CDR3 DNA, read in part, is TGCAGTGCGCCGACCCCTAGCGGGAGGGGAACCGGGGAG. Protein product: CSAPTPSGRGTGE. The CDR3 in its entirety is CSAPTPSGRGTGELFF.

In regard to this clone: The CDR3 is cut off 3 residues early in the read; its end comes from the germline J gene. The V and J genes are TRBV5-1 and TRBJ2-1; 9 bases line up with TRBD2. The J segment lost 7 bases and the V segment lost 0 bases, leaving 5 bases of the junction unmatched. This CDR3 is built from 15 residues. Germline V gene data show CDR1 as SGHRS and CDR2 as YFSETQ. CDR3 bases read: TGCGCCAGCAGCTTGGTGACTAGCGGTATTAATGAG. This encodes CASSLVTSGINE. The full CDR3 protein is CASSLVTSGINEQFF.

As regards this clone: The read terminates 3 residues ahead of where the CDR3 ends, so the germline J gene completes it. The chain employs TRBV10-3 and TRBJ2-1; the match to TRBD2 covers 8 bases. CDR3 size: 15 residues. Per the germline V gene, CDR1 is ENHRY and CDR2 is SYGVKD. Trimming took 3 bases from V and 5 from J; bases not matched to a gene: 6. The CDR3 DNA, read in part, is TGTGCCATCAGTGATACTAGCGGAACCAACAATGAG. Translation: CAISDTSGTNNE. The CDR3, in full, reads CAISDTSGTNNEQFF.

Turning to this clone: The CDR3 extends 3 residues past the end of the read, so its final part is completed from the germline J gene. The chain joins TRBV30 to TRBJ1-2; D is possibly TRBD1 (6 bases). Germline CDR1 is GTSNPN and CDR2 is SVGIG (reference sequence). This CDR3 spans 14 amino acids. This chain's CDR3 is CAWRLAGGPGDYTF. Incomplete CDR3 DNA: TGTGCCTGGAGGCTAGCGGGGGGGCCGGGTGAC.

The CDR3 DNA, read in part, is TGCGCCAGTCAAGGCCCAGGACAGGGGTACCAAGAGACG. It yields the protein CASQGPGQGYQET. The CDR3 as a whole reads CASQGPGQGYQETQYF. This chain links TRBV23-1 with TRBJ2-3; 9 nucleotides agree with TRBD1. The CDR3 end is not reached by the read, which stops 3 residues before it; the germline J gene fills it in. TRBV23-1 is annotated as an ORF whose role is uncertain. The CDR3 has 16 residues.

Comment on this clone: The CDR3 extends 3 residues past the end of the read, so its final part is completed from the germline J gene. This rearrangement joins TRBV20-1 to TRBJ2-1, with a tentative D call TRBD2 (5 bases). The CDR3 contains 16 residues. Germline V gene data show CDR1 as DFQATT and CDR2 as SNEGSKA (reference sequence). Trimming removed 4 bases at V and 1 base at J, with 17 bases between. CDR3 in amino acids: CSAKELTRPSYNEQFF. The covered CDR3 bases are TGCAGTGCTAAAGAACTAACTAGACCGTCCTACAATGAG.

Remarks on this clone: The read ends 3 residues before the CDR3 terminus; that terminus is restored from the germline J gene. This sequence joins TRBV2 and TRBJ2-5; 11 nucleotides agree with TRBD2. The CDR3 sequence is 13 residues long. Germline loops: CDR1 SNHLY, CDR2 FYNNEI. Trimming took 11 bases from V and 5 from J; bases not matched to a gene: 7. CDR3 bases read: TGTGCCGGTAGCGGGGGGGCCTGGGAGACC. As protein: CAGSGGAWET. The full CDR3 is CAGSGGAWETQYF.

As regards this clone: The read ends 3 residues before the CDR3 terminus; that terminus is restored from the germline J gene. J is TRBJ1-4 and V is TRBV29-1, with a weak D call TRBD1 (5 bases). This CDR3 region has 14 residues. CDR1 SQVTM and CDR2 ANQGSEA come from the germline V gene. V shed 6 bases and J shed 3 bases, with 14 bases lying between them. The CDR3 DNA, read in part, is TGCAGCGTGTCTGAGGGGTGGTCTAATGAAAAA. This codes for CSVSEGWSNEK. The CDR3 reads in full as CSVSEGWSNEKLFF.

A remark on this clone: The read ends 3 residues early relative to the CDR3; the germline J gene fills the gap. The J gene is TRBJ1-5, the V gene TRBV6-4; D unresolved. Looked up from germline, CDR1 is MRHNA and CDR2 is SNTAGT. The CDR3 loop spans 13 amino acids. V lost 3 bases and J 4 bases, leaving 7 bases between the germline ends. CDR3 DNA (partial): TGTGCCAGCAGTGAACAGTTAAATCAGCCC. Amino acid sequence: CASSEQLNQP. The full-length CDR3 reads as CASSEQLNQPQHF.

Comments on this clone: With the read ending 3 residues before the CDR3 end, the germline J gene is used to fill in that end. The chain uses TRBV5-1 and TRBJ1-2; 7 bases match TRBD1. Trimming removed 1 base from V and 3 bases from J; junction bases left unmatched: 0. The CDR3 contains 13 residues. CDR1 is SGHRS, CDR2 YFSETQ, per germline. The covered CDR3 bases are TGCGCCAGCAGCTTGACAGGGGACTATGGC. Its translation: CASSLTGDYG. The entire CDR3 protein reads CASSLTGDYGYTF.

In the case of this clone: Read data end 3 residues before the CDR3 end; the end is taken from the germline J gene. The chain recombines TRBV6-1 with TRBJ2-2; weak D call: TRBD2 (7 bases). CDR1 is MNHNS and CDR2 is SASEGT in the germline V gene. V lost 3 bases, J lost 4 bases, and 15 bases lay in between. CDR3 length: 16 amino acids. The CDR3: CASSEGLGGPTGELFF. Incomplete CDR3 DNA: TGTGCCAGCAGTGAGGGGTTGGGGGGGCCCACCGGGGAG.

To note about this clone: The CDR3 goes on 3 residues after the read ends, and that part is filled in from the germline J gene. The chain is built from TRBV6-2 or TRBV6-3 and TRBJ1-2; no reliable D call. The CDR3 runs to 16 residues. In germline, CDR1 is MNHEY, CDR2 SVGEGT. The CDR3: CASSYLQRDSSYDYTF. The sequenced part of the CDR3 DNA is TGTGCCAGCAGTTATCTGCAGCGGGATAGCTCCTACGAC.

CDR3 loop: CASRRGLDNSPLHF. The sequenced CDR3 bases are TGTGCCAGCCGCCGGGGACTGGATAATTCACCC. The chain couples TRBV7-9 to TRBJ1-6, with D maybe TRBD1 (5 bases). With the read ending 3 residues before the CDR3 end, the germline J gene is used to fill in that end. V gave up 8 bases and J gave up 5 bases, with 13 bases separating them. From germline, CDR1 is SEHNR and CDR2 FQNEAQ (reference sequence). CDR3 length equals 14 residues.